The rows below give T cell receptor beta chains drawn from one sample of a study of technical replicates of blood from several donors. Clones were read by immunoSEQ multiplex PCR, and TCRdb kept only the in-frame ones, dropping some. Of under 95,000 clones listed, roughly 90% are singletons. Specimen: T cells isolated from PBMCs. Every receptor here comes from a human donor in good health. The CDR3 runs from the conserved cysteine through the conserved F or W. The order of the fields is D gene, V gene, J gene, CDR3 protein. D genes are given only for firm matches.

d_gene: TRBD2; v_gene: TRBV30; j_gene: TRBJ2-2; CDR3aa: CAWSPGLGNTGELFF
d_gene: .; v_gene: TRBV27; j_gene: TRBJ1-1; CDR3aa: CASKNRALNTEAFF
d_gene: .; v_gene: TRBV18; j_gene: TRBJ2-7; CDR3aa: CASSLSPGHENTYEQYF
d_gene: TRBD2; v_gene: TRBV11-2; j_gene: TRBJ2-5; CDR3aa: CASGVSGRKETQYF
d_gene: .; v_gene: TRBV4-1; j_gene: TRBJ2-1; CDR3aa: CASSQGGNEQFF
d_gene: TRBD1; v_gene: TRBV7-8; j_gene: TRBJ2-3; CDR3aa: CASRTGLPDTQYF
d_gene: TRBD2; v_gene: TRBV6-5; j_gene: TRBJ2-1; CDR3aa: CASSYRVAGDASEQFF
d_gene: .; v_gene: TRBV27; j_gene: TRBJ2-7; CDR3aa: CASSLGGLPKEEQYF
d_gene: .; v_gene: TRBV27; j_gene: TRBJ1-1; CDR3aa: CASSPLQGVNTEAFF
d_gene: .; v_gene: TRBV28; j_gene: TRBJ2-7; CDR3aa: CASSLNRPSYEQYF
d_gene: TRBD1; v_gene: TRBV7-2; j_gene: TRBJ1-2; CDR3aa: CASTFGTAYGYTF
d_gene: .; v_gene: TRBV9; j_gene: TRBJ2-6; CDR3aa: CASSVGSDSGANVLTF
d_gene: .; v_gene: TRBV18; j_gene: TRBJ2-1; CDR3aa: CASSPVVDEQFF
d_gene: .; v_gene: TRBV19; j_gene: TRBJ1-3; CDR3aa: CASTQGNGNTIYF
d_gene: TRBD1; v_gene: TRBV27; j_gene: TRBJ1-1; CDR3aa: CASSFYRGHDEAFF
d_gene: .; v_gene: TRBV29-1; j_gene: TRBJ1-1; CDR3aa: CSVGGGRSEAFF
d_gene: TRBD2; v_gene: TRBV7-9; j_gene: TRBJ2-7; CDR3aa: CASSLQRESEQYF
d_gene: TRBD1; v_gene: TRBV11-3; j_gene: TRBJ2-3; CDR3aa: CASSPGTVWDPDTQYF
d_gene: TRBD2; v_gene: TRBV9; j_gene: TRBJ2-3; CDR3aa: CASSVEAGLRDTQYF
d_gene: .; v_gene: TRBV5-8; j_gene: TRBJ2-3; CDR3aa: CASSLGTESASTDTQYF
d_gene: .; v_gene: TRBV19; j_gene: TRBJ1-5; CDR3aa: CASSIDARASQPQHF
d_gene: .; v_gene: TRBV28; j_gene: TRBJ1-5; CDR3aa: CASSSPVYRNQPQHF
d_gene: .; v_gene: TRBV18; j_gene: TRBJ1-5; CDR3aa: CASSPQGNSNQPQHF
d_gene: TRBD1; v_gene: TRBV6-5; j_gene: TRBJ1-1; CDR3aa: CASNEAGGETEAFF
d_gene: .; v_gene: TRBV11-3; j_gene: TRBJ2-6; CDR3aa: CASRHARSAGANVLTF
d_gene: TRBD1; v_gene: TRBV7-3; j_gene: TRBJ1-1; CDR3aa: CASSSGTDRTEAFF
d_gene: .; v_gene: TRBV5-1; j_gene: TRBJ1-1; CDR3aa: CASSLGGWTEAFF
d_gene: .; v_gene: TRBV28; j_gene: TRBJ1-4; CDR3aa: CASSLTGKRDEKLFF
d_gene: .; v_gene: TRBV28; j_gene: TRBJ2-7; CDR3aa: CASSPGWTGARSYEQYF
d_gene: .; v_gene: TRBV6-1; j_gene: TRBJ1-1; CDR3aa: CASSAGQNTEAFF
d_gene: .; v_gene: TRBV7-9; j_gene: TRBJ1-5; CDR3aa: CASSLGGDQPQHF
d_gene: .; v_gene: TRBV9; j_gene: TRBJ1-2; CDR3aa: CASSVSGRDYGYTF
d_gene: TRBD1; v_gene: TRBV7-3; j_gene: TRBJ2-2; CDR3aa: CASSFFGTENTGELFF
d_gene: TRBD1; v_gene: TRBV19; j_gene: TRBJ1-1; CDR3aa: CASVTGGWTEAFF
d_gene: .; v_gene: TRBV6-1; j_gene: TRBJ1-4; CDR3aa: CASSEKRTPYEKLFF
d_gene: TRBD2; v_gene: TRBV28; j_gene: TRBJ2-5; CDR3aa: CASSYPSGRAEETQYF
d_gene: TRBD1; v_gene: TRBV6-5; j_gene: TRBJ2-3; CDR3aa: CASSRGQGADTQYF
d_gene: TRBD1; v_gene: TRBV28; j_gene: TRBJ1-5; CDR3aa: CASSPIGQGRDQPQHF
d_gene: TRBD2; v_gene: TRBV10-1; j_gene: TRBJ2-1; CDR3aa: CASSDTGGPYNEQFF
d_gene: TRBD1; v_gene: TRBV18; j_gene: TRBJ2-7; CDR3aa: CASSPWKTGDEQYF
d_gene: .; v_gene: TRBV5-4; j_gene: TRBJ2-3; CDR3aa: CASSSLAELEGDTQYF
d_gene: .; v_gene: TRBV6-5; j_gene: TRBJ2-1; CDR3aa: CASSGRGNEQFF
d_gene: .; v_gene: TRBV5-4; j_gene: TRBJ2-5; CDR3aa: CASSPAPREETQYF
d_gene: .; v_gene: TRBV7-3; j_gene: TRBJ2-7; CDR3aa: CASSLGPGDEQYF
d_gene: .; v_gene: TRBV21-1; j_gene: TRBJ2-7; CDR3aa: CASSKGGTGVYEQYF
d_gene: TRBD1; v_gene: TRBV5-8; j_gene: TRBJ1-5; CDR3aa: CASSNLDRGYSNQPQHF
d_gene: .; v_gene: TRBV14; j_gene: TRBJ1-2; CDR3aa: CASSQLTGSRYGYTF
d_gene: .; v_gene: TRBV7-8; j_gene: TRBJ1-1; CDR3aa: CASSTMVFSTEAFF
d_gene: TRBD1; v_gene: TRBV7-9; j_gene: TRBJ2-3; CDR3aa: CASSPPGQGPDTQYF
d_gene: TRBD1; v_gene: TRBV7-9; j_gene: TRBJ1-2; CDR3aa: CASFSGTGGYGYTF
d_gene: .; v_gene: TRBV4-2; j_gene: TRBJ2-3; CDR3aa: CASDTGRDGDTQYF
d_gene: .; v_gene: TRBV30; j_gene: TRBJ1-1; CDR3aa: CAWTQTVLNTEAFF
d_gene: .; v_gene: TRBV25-1; j_gene: TRBJ1-5; CDR3aa: CASRGQVNQPQHF
d_gene: TRBD2; v_gene: TRBV19; j_gene: TRBJ2-7; CDR3aa: CASSIGGGSYEQYF
d_gene: TRBD2; v_gene: TRBV6-5; j_gene: TRBJ2-1; CDR3aa: CASSRGREYNEQFF